The TCR beta chain under discussion was sequenced for a study of blood T cell repertoires in COVID-19. Turning to the study itself: Some COVID-19 samples were acute and others convalescent; all came from the United States, Italy and Spain. PBMCs, B-cell-depleted T cells, or T cells were the source of the cDNA or gDNA that made up the material.

The CDR3 runs to 15 residues. Germline assignment: CDR1 KGHSH and CDR2 LQKENI. V was clipped by 6 bases and J by 3 bases; unmatched bases: 7. Authors' processing steps: Reference gene primer amplification yielded estimated nucleated cell counts. Repertoires were generated with immunoSEQ multiplex PCR, while TCRdb's copy carries only in-frame clones and drops some. The V and J calls and clone size were taken over from that table, and D and trimming were inferred from the DNA. The sample shows about 56,000 clones, approximately 80% of them seen only once. V is TRBV18 and J is TRBJ1-1; 10 bases fit TRBD1. This receptor was identified in a woman of 80 years or more with acute or convalescent COVID-19. Sequencing was carried out using peripheral blood. The CDR3 loop is CASSSRQGADTEAFF. In DNA, the CDR3 is TGTGCCAGCTCCTCACGACAGGGGGCGGACACTGAAGCTTTCTTT.